The 20 T cell receptor beta chains below all came from one sample that was sequenced in a study of T cell responses to AZD1222 COVID-19 vaccine. Measured with immunoSEQ multiplex PCR; TCRdb has only the in-frame clones, and not every one. The table includes more than 150,000 clones, 94% detected once. Material: peripheral blood, obtained 28 days after the second AZD1222 dose. Receptor source: an adult who received the AZD1222 COVID-19 vaccine.

V and J are TRBV28 and TRBJ1-2; D may be TRBD1 (5 bases). Trimming shortened V by 7 bases and J by 4 bases, and 19 bases separated the two germline ends. Germline V gene sequence: CDR1 MDHEN, CDR2 SYDVKM. This CDR3 spans 15 amino acids. CDR3 protein: CASTPMLGRVYGYTF. The DNA of the CDR3 is TGTGCCAGCACCCCTATGTTGGGGCGCGTCTATGGCTACACCTTC.

The genes are TRBV20-1 and TRBJ1-5, with 7 bases aligning to TRBD1. The V gene's germline CDR1 is DFQATT and CDR2 SNEGSKA (reference sequence). The CDR3 is made up of 15 amino acids. The V segment lost 3 bases and the J segment 3 bases; nucleotides outside the gene matches: 8. CDR3 sequence reads: CSASATGQLNQPQHF. As DNA, the CDR3 is TGCAGTGCTAGTGCAACGGGACAGCTCAATCAGCCCCAGCATTTT.

The rearrangement uses TRBV28 and TRBJ1-1; possible D gene TRBD1, 5 bases. Between the trimmed V and J ends, which lost 6 bases and 5 bases, there was a span of 16 bases. Germline loops: CDR1 MDHEN, CDR2 SYDVKM. The length of the CDR3 is 14 residues. As DNA, the CDR3 is TGTGCCAGCAGCTACTTCGGACGGGGGACTGAAGCTTTCTTT. Its translation is CASSYFGRGTEAFF.

The genes are TRBV19 and TRBJ1-1, with 8 nucleotides matching TRBD1. CDR3 length: 13 residues. The germline CDR1 and CDR2 sequences are LNHDA and SQIVND (reference sequence). V shed 8 bases and J 5 bases; nucleotides not matched to a gene: 7. This CDR3 reads CASLSGGLTEAFF. DNA of the CDR3: TGTGCCAGTCTGTCAGGGGGCCTAACTGAAGCTTTCTTT.

The chain is built from TRBV6-6 and TRBJ1-2, with 7 bases matching TRBD1. CDR3 size: 13 residues. CDR1 and CDR2 from the germline V gene are MNHNY and SVGAGI (reference sequence). V lost 5 bases and J lost 7; bases outside the gene matches: 7. This CDR3 is CASSPPPGGGYTF. CDR3 nucleotide sequence: TGTGCCAGCAGTCCCCCCCCAGGGGGTGGCTACACCTTC.

This sequence joins TRBV2 and TRBJ1-5, with a possible D match to TRBD1 (6 bases). This CDR3 is 16 amino acids long. CDR1 SNHLY and CDR2 FYNNEI come from the germline V gene. V lost 4 bases and J lost 0, with 13 bases in between. In nucleotides, the CDR3 is TGTGCCAGCAGTGGGACAGATTCCTATAGCAATCAGCCCCAGCATTTT. It translates to CASSGTDSYSNQPQHF.

The chain is built from TRBV12-3 or TRBV12-4 and TRBJ1-1; no clear D gene. V was cut by 3 bases and J by 1 base, with 6 bases left in between. The CDR3 is 13 residues long. The CDR3: CASSLVRNTEAFF. In DNA, the CDR3 is TGTGCCAGCAGTTTGGTGAGGAACACTGAAGCTTTCTTT.

This chain joins TRBV30 and TRBJ2-2; TRBD2 matches 8 bases. The CDR3 loop spans 13 amino acids. After removal of 3 bases from V and 6 bases from J, the junction contained 3 bases not matched to a gene. The germline V gene has CDR1 GTSNPN and CDR2 SVGIG (reference sequence). The CDR3 nucleotides are TGTGCCTGGAGCGGGGGGGCCCCCGGGGAGCTGTTTTTT. It translates to CAWSGGAPGELFF.

V gene TRBV18 combines with J gene TRBJ1-3; TRBD1 matches at 7 bases. CDR3 size: 17 residues. J was trimmed by 4 bases and V by 6 bases; bases with no gene match: 15. Germline CDR1 and CDR2: KGHSH and LQKENI. CDR3 loop: CASSLIRDRVSGNTIYF. The CDR3 DNA reads as TGTGCCAGCTCCCTCATCCGAGACAGGGTCTCGGGAAACACCATATATTTT.

Of note for this clone: Other nucleotide sequences in the sample specify the same CDR3. The chain has TRBV7-9 and TRBJ1-5; D might be TRBD1 (6 bases). This CDR3 spans 12 amino acids. Germline CDR1 is SEHNR and CDR2 is FQNEAQ (reference sequence). With 5 bases removed from V and 6 bases from J, the gap between germline ends came to 8 bases. As DNA, the CDR3 is TGTGCCAGCAGCCTCAGGGGTCAGCCCCAGCATTTT. This gives the protein CASSLRGQPQHF.

The J gene is TRBJ2-3, the V gene TRBV28; 12 bases line up with TRBD1. Germline CDR1 reads MDHEN; CDR2 reads SYDVKM. The CDR3 consists of 17 residues. V dropped 5 bases and J dropped 5; count of bases not matched to a gene: 11. The CDR3 region has the DNA TGTGCCAGCAGTCCCCCCGGGACAGGGGGCAACAGAGATACGCAGTATTTT. Translation: CASSPPGTGGNRDTQYF.

This sequence joins TRBV6-2 or TRBV6-3 and TRBJ1-6; no definite D call. CDR3 length equals 13 residues. Germline assignment: CDR1 MNHEY and CDR2 SVGEGT. V lost 1 base to trimming and J lost 8 bases, with 6 bases between them. Here the CDR3 reads CASSYFRDSPLHF. CDR3 nucleotide sequence: TGTGCCAGCAGTTACTTTCGGGATTCACCCCTCCACTTT.

The V and J genes are TRBV10-3 and TRBJ1-1, with 7 nucleotides matching TRBD1. Germline-derived CDR1 and CDR2 are ENHRY and SYGVKD. The CDR3 contains 13 residues. The V segment lost 4 bases and the J segment 4 bases; nucleotides outside the gene matches: 3. The chain's CDR3 is CAISGSGGTEAFF. The CDR3 nucleotides are TGTGCCATCAGTGGGTCAGGGGGCACTGAAGCTTTCTTT.

This chain joins TRBV29-1 and TRBJ1-2; 8 positions agree with TRBD1. The CDR3 totals 14 residues. Per the germline V gene, CDR1 is SQVTM and CDR2 is ANQGSEA. The V segment lost 1 base and the J segment 7 bases; nucleotides outside the gene matches: 8. CDR3 sequence: CSVEGLGTGGGYTF. Here the CDR3 DNA reads TGCAGCGTTGAAGGCCTCGGGACAGGAGGTGGCTACACCTTC. The whole variable domain, filled in from reference TRBV29-1 and TRBJ1-2, reads SAVISQKPSRDICQRGTSLTIQCQVDSQVTMMFWYRQQPGQSLTLIATANQGSEATYESGFVIDKFPISRPNLTFSTLTVSNMSPEDSSIYLCSVEGLGTGGGYTFGSGTRLTVV.

As for this clone: Other DNA sequences in the same sample also yield this CDR3. J is TRBJ1-1 and V is TRBV27, with D possibly TRBD1 on 5 matching bases. This CDR3 has 14 amino acids. Germline V gene data show CDR1 as MNHEY and CDR2 as SMNVEV (reference sequence). V lost 2 bases, J lost 0 bases, and 7 bases lay in between. The CDR3 bases are TGTGCCAGCAGTTTAAGCAGGGTGAACACTGAAGCTTTCTTT. Its translation: CASSLSRVNTEAFF.

This chain joins TRBV4-3 and TRBJ1-1; D may be TRBD1 (5 bases). This CDR3 has 12 amino acids. The germline V and J ends were trimmed by 1 base and 11 bases, with 11 bases remaining between them. Germline V gene lookup returns CDR1 LGHNA and CDR2 YSLEER. CDR3 bases: TGCGCCAGCAGCCAAGGGGGCAGGGAGGCTTTCTTT. As protein: CASSQGGREAFF.

The chain recombines TRBV11-1 with TRBJ2-3; 8 bases map to TRBD2. Germline V gives CDR1 SGHAT, CDR2 FQDESV (reference sequence). CDR3 length equals 16 residues. The V and J ends lost 1 base and 0 bases, in that order; junction bases with no gene match: 3. The chain's CDR3 is CASSLVRGASTDTQYF. CDR3 DNA: TGTGCCAGCAGCTTAGTGCGGGGGGCTAGCACAGATACGCAGTATTTT.

The chain carries TRBV7-8 and TRBJ1-2; 9 bases map to TRBD1. Germline CDR1 is SGHVS and CDR2 is FQNEAQ. The V and J ends lost 0 bases and 1 base, in that order; junction bases with no gene match: 3. This CDR3 is built from 16 residues. The CDR3 nucleotides read TGTGCCAGCAGCTTAGCCGGGACAGGGTTTAACTATGGCTACACCTTC. It encodes CASSLAGTGFNYGYTF. The complete variable domain, with remaining parts taken from reference TRBV7-8 and TRBJ1-2, reads GAGVSQSPRYKVAKRGQDVALRCDPISGHVSLFWYQQALGQGPEFLTYFQNEAQLDKSGLPSDRFFAERPEGSVSTLKIQRTQQEDSAVYLCASSLAGTGFNYGYTFGSGTRLTVV.

This clone was recorded once. The chain is built from TRBV10-3 and TRBJ1-1; 7 positions match TRBD1. V dropped 6 bases and J dropped 2; count of bases not matched to a gene: 6. Per the germline V gene, CDR1 is ENHRY and CDR2 is SYGVKD. The CDR3 covers 14 residues. Written as DNA, the CDR3 is TGTGCCATCAGCCTGACAGGGAAAAACACTGAAGCTTTCTTT. Encoded protein: CAISLTGKNTEAFF.

This chain links TRBV6-2 or TRBV6-3 with TRBJ1-2; tentatively, D is TRBD1 (6 bases). The CDR3 contains 15 residues. Germline-derived CDR1 and CDR2 are MNHEY and SVGEGT. V lost 4 bases, J lost 2 bases, and 14 bases lay in between. CDR3 in amino acids: CASSSTGRGNYGYTF. In nucleotides, the CDR3 is TGTGCCAGCAGTTCCACAGGGAGGGGCAACTATGGCTACACCTTC.